A selection of T cell receptor beta chains follows, all from one sample in a study of cytomegalovirus exposure and HLA in healthy donors. Sequencing used immunoSEQ multiplex PCR; TCRdb keeps in-frame clones, though not all of them. The sample holds around 200,000 clones, around 79% seen once. What was sequenced was PBMCs. The receptors derive from a male donor in good health and CMV-seronegative. Each CDR3 is given with its conserved first and last residue. D genes are given only for firm matches. A row's size may be missing; if present it is once, few, many or a size class.

J: TRBJ2-7; D: .; size: .; V: TRBV7-3; length: 15; DNA: TGTGCCAGCAGCTTACAGGTTACTAGCTCCTACGAGCAGTACTTC; CDR3: CASSLQVTSSYEQYF
J: TRBJ2-3; D: .; size: .; V: TRBV6-5; length: 15; DNA: TGTGCCAGCAGACGGGGTGGGCTCTACACAGATACGCAGTATTTT; CDR3: CASRRGGLYTDTQYF
J: TRBJ2-7; D: TRBD1; size: .; V: TRBV7-6; length: 18; DNA: TGTGCCAGCAGCTTACTAAAGGGACAGGGGGAGAAGCCCTACGAGCAGTACTTC; CDR3: CASSLLKGQGEKPYEQYF
J: TRBJ2-2; D: .; size: .; V: TRBV10-3; length: 15; DNA: TGTGCCATCAATATTAGAGAGGGGGACACCGGGGAGCTGTTTTTT; CDR3: CAINIREGDTGELFF
J: TRBJ2-2; D: .; size: .; V: TRBV7-3; length: 15; DNA: TGTGCCAGCAGCCCCGAGGCAGAAAACACCGGGGAGCTGTTTTTT; CDR3: CASSPEAENTGELFF
J: TRBJ2-7; D: TRBD2; size: .; V: TRBV7-9; length: 14; DNA: TGTGCCAGCAGAACTAGCGGGAGCTCCTACGAGCAGTACTTC; CDR3: CASRTSGSSYEQYF
J: TRBJ1-1; D: .; size: .; V: TRBV7-9; length: 14; DNA: TGTTCCAGCAGAGGACAGTCCCCGGACACTGAAGCTTTCTTT; CDR3: CSSRGQSPDTEAFF
J: TRBJ1-2; D: .; size: .; V: TRBV30; length: 11; DNA: TGTGCCTGGAAAAGGGGGTTGGGCTACACCTTC; CDR3: CAWKRGLGYTF
J: TRBJ2-2; D: TRBD1; size: few; V: TRBV27; length: 16; DNA: TGTGCCAGCAACCAACTGGGACAGGGTTCGATCGGGGAGCTGTTTTTT; CDR3: CASNQLGQGSIGELFF
J: TRBJ2-1; D: TRBD2; size: .; V: TRBV10-3; length: 14; DNA: TGTGCCATCGGTACGGCGGGGGGTTACAATGAGCAGTTCTTC; CDR3: CAIGTAGGYNEQFF
J: TRBJ1-3; D: TRBD1; size: .; V: TRBV4-2; length: 16; DNA: TGTGCCAGCAGCCAAGTCGGGACAGGGGCGGGAAACACCATATATTTT; CDR3: CASSQVGTGAGNTIYF
J: TRBJ2-5; D: .; size: .; V: TRBV29-1; length: 15; DNA: TGCAGCGTTTGGGCCCCCGGGGGGCGAAGGGAGACCCAGTACTTC; CDR3: CSVWAPGGRRETQYF
J: TRBJ2-7; D: TRBD2; size: few; V: TRBV6-5; length: 14; DNA: TGTGCCAGCAGTTACTCCGGGACTATCTACGAGCAGTACTTC; CDR3: CASSYSGTIYEQYF
J: TRBJ2-5; D: TRBD1; size: few; V: TRBV27; length: 16; DNA: TGTGCCAGCAGTTTACTCTGGACAGGGGGCATAGAGACCCAGTACTTC; CDR3: CASSLLWTGGIETQYF
J: TRBJ1-2; D: TRBD1; size: .; V: TRBV2; length: 15; DNA: TGTGCCAGCAGTTTCGCCGGGACAGGGGACAATGGCTACACCTTC; CDR3: CASSFAGTGDNGYTF
J: TRBJ2-2; D: TRBD2; size: .; V: TRBV11-3; length: 16; DNA: TGTGCCAGCAGCTTAATGGCGGGGGTGGTCGCCGGGGAGCTGTTTTTT; CDR3: CASSLMAGVVAGELFF
J: TRBJ1-5; D: TRBD1; size: .; V: TRBV2; length: 18; DNA: TGTGCCAGCAGTGAAGTCATGGGGGGACAGGAAGGAGGTCAGCCCCAGCATTTT; CDR3: CASSEVMGGQEGGQPQHF
J: TRBJ1-4; D: TRBD1; size: .; V: TRBV5-1; length: 14; DNA: TGCGCCAGCAGCTCGGACAGGGATGGCGAAAAACTGTTTTTT; CDR3: CASSSDRDGEKLFF
J: TRBJ1-3; D: .; size: .; V: TRBV5-6; length: 16; DNA: TGTGCCAGCAGCTTGCGGGTTCTTCTCTCTGGAAACACCATATATTTT; CDR3: CASSLRVLLSGNTIYF
J: TRBJ2-2; D: .; size: .; V: TRBV12-5; length: 15; DNA: TGTGCTAGTGGCCTCGGTGACACCCACACCGGGGAGCTGTTTTTT; CDR3: CASGLGDTHTGELFF
J: TRBJ2-1; D: .; size: few; V: TRBV18; length: 14; DNA: TGTGCCAGCTCACCCATGACTAGAAGGAATGAGCAGTTCTTC; CDR3: CASSPMTRRNEQFF
J: TRBJ2-1; D: TRBD1; size: .; V: TRBV11-1; length: 14; DNA: TGTGCCAGCAGCTCACCTGGGACAGGGGGGTGGGAGTTCTTC; CDR3: CASSSPGTGGWEFF
J: TRBJ1-2; D: TRBD1; size: .; V: TRBV7-9; length: 13; DNA: TGTTCCAGCAGCTTAGCAACAGGGGTCGGCTACACCTTC; CDR3: CSSSLATGVGYTF
J: TRBJ2-3; D: TRBD1; size: .; V: TRBV7-3; length: 19; DNA: TGTGCCAGCAGCTCTCCTCAAACTTCGACAGGGCCTCACACAGATACGCAGTATTTT; CDR3: CASSSPQTSTGPHTDTQYF
J: TRBJ2-7; D: TRBD2; size: few; V: TRBV4-2; length: 15; DNA: TGTGCCAGCAGCCAAGCCCCAGCGGGAAGGTACGAGCAGTACTTC; CDR3: CASSQAPAGRYEQYF
J: TRBJ1-1; D: .; size: .; V: TRBV27; length: 13; DNA: TGTGCCAGCGTAGGGGGGAGGGACACTGAAGCTTTCTTT; CDR3: CASVGGRDTEAFF
J: TRBJ2-7; D: .; size: .; V: TRBV29-1; length: 11; DNA: TGCAGTTTCGGGGGAGATTACGAGCAGTACTTC; CDR3: CSFGGDYEQYF
J: TRBJ2-7; D: .; size: .; V: TRBV15; length: 16; DNA: TGTGCCACCAGCGGCCGAGACAGTACCATCCCCTACGAGCAGTACTTC; CDR3: CATSGRDSTIPYEQYF
J: TRBJ2-7; D: TRBD1; size: .; V: TRBV18; length: 17; DNA: TGTGCCAGCTCACCACCGGTCCGACAGGGGACCTCCTACGAGCAGTACTTC; CDR3: CASSPPVRQGTSYEQYF
J: TRBJ2-7; D: TRBD1; size: .; V: TRBV6-1; length: 15; DNA: TGTGCCAGCAGTCCCTTTGCAGGGGGATCGTACGAGCAGTACTTC; CDR3: CASSPFAGGSYEQYF
J: TRBJ2-3; D: .; size: .; V: TRBV10-3; length: 13; DNA: TGTGCCATCAACGGAGCCCGGACAGATACGCAGTATTTT; CDR3: CAINGARTDTQYF
J: TRBJ2-1; D: .; size: .; V: TRBV27; length: 15; DNA: TGTGCCAGCAGTTTAGCGGGGAGCTCCTACAATGAGCAGTTCTTC; CDR3: CASSLAGSSYNEQFF
J: TRBJ2-5; D: TRBD2; size: once; V: TRBV5-1; length: 17; DNA: TGCGCCAGCAGCCCCTGGACTAGCGGAGGGGTAGGAGAGACCCAGTACTTC; CDR3: CASSPWTSGGVGETQYF
J: TRBJ2-5; D: TRBD1; size: few; V: TRBV5-1; length: 15; DNA: TGCGCCAGCAGCTCCGGGACAGGGGGCCAAGAGACCCAGTACTTC; CDR3: CASSSGTGGQETQYF
J: TRBJ2-3; D: TRBD2; size: .; V: TRBV9; length: 17; DNA: TGTGCCAGCAGCGGGACTAGCCTGGCCCCCCCAGCAGATACGCAGTATTTT; CDR3: CASSGTSLAPPADTQYF
J: TRBJ2-3; D: TRBD2; size: .; V: TRBV5-1; length: 17; DNA: TGCGCCAGCAGCTTTGGTAAGGGACTACCCTACACAGATACGCAGTATTTT; CDR3: CASSFGKGLPYTDTQYF
J: TRBJ2-3; D: TRBD1; size: .; V: TRBV30; length: 16; DNA: TGTGCCTGGAGTAGGGGGACAGATTCTAGCACAGATACGCAGTATTTT; CDR3: CAWSRGTDSSTDTQYF
J: TRBJ2-2; D: .; size: few; V: TRBV10-3; length: 15; DNA: TGTGCCATCAGTGAGTCGATTGGGGCCCCCGGGGAGCTGTTTTTT; CDR3: CAISESIGAPGELFF
J: TRBJ2-1; D: .; size: .; V: TRBV6-5; length: 14; DNA: TGTGCCAGCAAAATAGGGGGAGTCTACAATGAGCAGTTCTTC; CDR3: CASKIGGVYNEQFF
J: TRBJ1-1; D: .; size: .; V: TRBV5-1; length: 14; DNA: TGCGCCAGCAGCGCCCGGGAACTAAACACTGAAGCTTCCTTT; CDR3: CASSARELNTEASF
J: TRBJ2-2; D: TRBD1; size: once; V: TRBV4-3; length: 18; DNA: TGCGCCAGCAGCCGATCAACAGGAACAGGGGGCGGTACCGGGGAGCTGTTTTTT; CDR3: CASSRSTGTGGGTGELFF
J: TRBJ2-3; D: .; size: .; V: TRBV5-1; length: 15; DNA: TGCGCCAGCAGCTTGGACCAGTCGTTCACAGATACGCAGTATTTT; CDR3: CASSLDQSFTDTQYF
J: TRBJ1-1; D: .; size: once; V: TRBV7-2; length: 11; DNA: TGTGCCAGCAGCGCAGTCACTGAAGCTTTCTTT; CDR3: CASSAVTEAFF
J: TRBJ2-4; D: .; size: .; V: TRBV9; length: 13; DNA: TGTGCCAGCAGCCCTCGCGACAGTAACATTCAGTACTTC; CDR3: CASSPRDSNIQYF
J: TRBJ2-7; D: TRBD1; size: .; V: TRBV6-5; length: 13; DNA: TGTGCCAGCAGGTCGGGACAGGGGAACGAGCAGTACTTC; CDR3: CASRSGQGNEQYF
J: TRBJ1-1; D: .; size: .; V: TRBV4-3; length: 14; DNA: TGCGCCAGCAGCCAACGGACAGCCAACACTGAAGCTTTCTTT; CDR3: CASSQRTANTEAFF